This TCR beta chain is from a study of Graves' ophthalmopathy and Graves' hyperthyroidism. On the study more broadly: Samples of peripheral blood were obtained at initial diagnosis, prior to treatment of any kind.

There are 15 residues in the CDR3. The trim removed 5 bases at V and 0 bases at J, leaving 4 bases unmatched. Germline lookup yields CDR1 SNHLY and CDR2 FYNNEI. Study-level points and caveats: For predicting ophthalmopathy progression, the model had roughly 70% sensitivity and 72.22% specificity. Most expanded clonotypes from thyroid (those above 0.001 frequency) were also found in blood.

Amplification of the TCR beta CDR3 regions used RNA transcripts (as template). First-round RT-PCR employed HTBI primers, with a second-round multiplex PCR after it. TCRdb fed the multiplex PCR reads into MiXCR, producing one record per CDR3 protein. The repertoire holds approximately 480,000 distinct CDR3 sequences, with under 15% as singletons. As regards this clonotype: Antigen unknown.

This receptor was obtained from a woman aged 25 to 39 with Graves' ophthalmopathy. Material for sequencing was blood. V is TRBV2 and J is TRBJ1-1, with 9 bases that match TRBD1. This CDR3 is CASSRDRVVNTEAFF. As DNA, the CDR3 is TGTGCCAGCAGTCGGGACAGGGTCGTGAACACTGAAGCTTTCTTT.